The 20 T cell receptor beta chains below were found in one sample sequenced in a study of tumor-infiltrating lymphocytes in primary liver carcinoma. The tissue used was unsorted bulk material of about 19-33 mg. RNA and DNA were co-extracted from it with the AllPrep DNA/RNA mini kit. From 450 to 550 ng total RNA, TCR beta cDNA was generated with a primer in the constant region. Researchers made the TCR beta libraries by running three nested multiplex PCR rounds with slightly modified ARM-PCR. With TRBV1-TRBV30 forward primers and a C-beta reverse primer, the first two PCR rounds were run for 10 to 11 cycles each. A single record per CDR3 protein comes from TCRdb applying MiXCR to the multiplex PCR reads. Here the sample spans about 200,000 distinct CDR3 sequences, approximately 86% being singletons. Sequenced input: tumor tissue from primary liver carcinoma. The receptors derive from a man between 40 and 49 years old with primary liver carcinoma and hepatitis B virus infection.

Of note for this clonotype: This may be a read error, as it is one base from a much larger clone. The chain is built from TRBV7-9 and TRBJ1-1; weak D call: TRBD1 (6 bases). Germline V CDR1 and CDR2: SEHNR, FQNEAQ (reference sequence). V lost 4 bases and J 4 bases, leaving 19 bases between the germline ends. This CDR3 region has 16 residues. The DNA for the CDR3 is TGTGCCAGCAGCTCCCCCGCCATCGGGGGCGGCACTGAAGCTTTCTTT. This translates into CASSSPAIGGGTEAFF.

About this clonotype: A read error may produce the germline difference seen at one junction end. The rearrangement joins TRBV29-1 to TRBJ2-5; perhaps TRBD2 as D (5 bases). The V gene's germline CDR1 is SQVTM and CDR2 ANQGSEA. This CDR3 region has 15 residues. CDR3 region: CSVKSASYQEETQYF. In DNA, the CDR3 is TGCAGCGTTAAATCGGCCAGTTACCAGGAGGAGACTCAGTACTTC.

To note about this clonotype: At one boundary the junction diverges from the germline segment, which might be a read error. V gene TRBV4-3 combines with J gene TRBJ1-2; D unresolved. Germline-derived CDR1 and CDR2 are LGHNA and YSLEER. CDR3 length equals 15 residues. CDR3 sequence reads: CARSQSPGGSYGYTF. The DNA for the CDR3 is TGCGCCCGCAGCCAGAGTCCCGGAGGATCCTATGGCTATACCTTC.

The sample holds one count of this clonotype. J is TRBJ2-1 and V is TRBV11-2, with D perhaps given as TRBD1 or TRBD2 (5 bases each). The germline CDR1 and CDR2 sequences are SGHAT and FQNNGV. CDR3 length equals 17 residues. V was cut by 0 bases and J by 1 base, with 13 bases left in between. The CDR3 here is CASSLDRGRRSYNEQFF. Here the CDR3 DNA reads TGTGCCAGCAGCTTAGATAGGGGTAGGAGGTCCTACAATGAGCAGTTCTTC.

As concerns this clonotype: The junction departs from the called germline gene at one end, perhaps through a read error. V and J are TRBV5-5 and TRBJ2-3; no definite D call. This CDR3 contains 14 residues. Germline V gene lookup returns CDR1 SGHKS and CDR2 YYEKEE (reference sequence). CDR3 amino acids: CVSSPGFPTDTQYF. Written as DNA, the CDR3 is TGTGTCAGCAGCCCAGGTTTTCCCACAGATACGCAGTATTTT.

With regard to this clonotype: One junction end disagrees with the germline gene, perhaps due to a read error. CDR3 in DNA: TGTGCCAGCGGCTTAGGCGGGACCACTCGCTACGAACAGTACTTC. It translates to CASGLGGTTRYEQYF. The chain carries TRBV5-5 and TRBJ2-7, with a tentative D call TRBD2 (6 bases). This CDR3 contains 15 residues. Germline CDR1 reads SGHKS; CDR2 reads YYEKEE (reference sequence).

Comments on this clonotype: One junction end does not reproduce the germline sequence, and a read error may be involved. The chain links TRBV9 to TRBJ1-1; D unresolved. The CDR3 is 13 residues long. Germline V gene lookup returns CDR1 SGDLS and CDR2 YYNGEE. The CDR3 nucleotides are TGTGTCAGCAGCAGCAGGAGTGACACTGAAGCTTTCTTT. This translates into CVSSSRSDTEAFF.

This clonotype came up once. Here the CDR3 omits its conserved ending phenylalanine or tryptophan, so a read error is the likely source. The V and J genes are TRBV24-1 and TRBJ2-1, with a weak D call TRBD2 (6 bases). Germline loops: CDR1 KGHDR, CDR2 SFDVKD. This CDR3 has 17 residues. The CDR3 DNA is TGTGTCACCAGTGAATATTCTACGACTAGCTCCTACAATGAGCAGTTCGTC. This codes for CVTSEYSTTSSYNEQFV.

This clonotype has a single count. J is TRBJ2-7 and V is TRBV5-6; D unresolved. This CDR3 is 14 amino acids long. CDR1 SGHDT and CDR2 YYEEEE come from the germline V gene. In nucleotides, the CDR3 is TGTGTCAGAAGCTTCCGATCGAGAGCCTACGAGCAGTACTTC. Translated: CVRSFRSRAYEQYF.

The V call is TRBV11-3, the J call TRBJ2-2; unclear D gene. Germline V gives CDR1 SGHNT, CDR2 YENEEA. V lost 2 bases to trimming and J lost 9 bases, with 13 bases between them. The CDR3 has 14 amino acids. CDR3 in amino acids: CASSLYANSWELFF. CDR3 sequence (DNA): TGTGCCAGCAGCTTATACGCGAACAGCTGGGAGCTGTTTTTT.

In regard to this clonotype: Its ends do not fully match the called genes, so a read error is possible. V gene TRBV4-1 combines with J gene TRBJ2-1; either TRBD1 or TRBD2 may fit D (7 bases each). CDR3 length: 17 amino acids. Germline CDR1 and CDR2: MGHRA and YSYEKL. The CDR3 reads CASSQDIRASRGGEELF. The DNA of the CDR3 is TGCGCCAGCAGCCAAGATATAAGGGCTAGCAGGGGGGGTGAGGAGTTATTC.

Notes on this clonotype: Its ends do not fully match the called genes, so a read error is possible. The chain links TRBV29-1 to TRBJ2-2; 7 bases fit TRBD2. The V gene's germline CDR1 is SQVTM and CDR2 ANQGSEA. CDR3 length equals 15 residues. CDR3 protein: CSVWTSAANTGELYF. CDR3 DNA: TGCAGCGTTTGGACTAGTGCGGCGAACACCGGGGAGCTGTATTTT.

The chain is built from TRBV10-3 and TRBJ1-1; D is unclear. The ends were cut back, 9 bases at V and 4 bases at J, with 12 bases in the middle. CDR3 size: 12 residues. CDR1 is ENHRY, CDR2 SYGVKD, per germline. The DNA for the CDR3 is TGTGCCATGAAGCAGGAAGGCACTGAAGCTTTCTTT. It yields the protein CAMKQEGTEAFF.

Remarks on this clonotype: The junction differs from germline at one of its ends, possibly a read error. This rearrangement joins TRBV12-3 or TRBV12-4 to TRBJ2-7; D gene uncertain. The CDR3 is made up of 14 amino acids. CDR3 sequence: CVSSLVGRPFEQHF. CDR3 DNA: TGTGTCAGCAGTTTAGTAGGCAGACCATTCGAGCAGCACTTC.

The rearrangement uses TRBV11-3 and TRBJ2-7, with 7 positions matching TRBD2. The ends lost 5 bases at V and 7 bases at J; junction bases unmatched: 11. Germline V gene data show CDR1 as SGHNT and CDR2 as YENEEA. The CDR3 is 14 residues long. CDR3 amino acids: CASSAGDGDYEQYF. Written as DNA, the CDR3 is TGTGCCAGCAGCGCTGGAGATGGGGACTATGAGCAGTACTTC.

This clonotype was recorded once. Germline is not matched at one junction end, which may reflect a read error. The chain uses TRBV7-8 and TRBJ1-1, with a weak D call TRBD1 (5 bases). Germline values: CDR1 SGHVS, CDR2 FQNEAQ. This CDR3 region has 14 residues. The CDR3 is CASSLDVGGTEGFF. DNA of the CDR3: TGTGCCAGCAGTTTAGATGTAGGAGGGACTGAAGGTTTCTTT.

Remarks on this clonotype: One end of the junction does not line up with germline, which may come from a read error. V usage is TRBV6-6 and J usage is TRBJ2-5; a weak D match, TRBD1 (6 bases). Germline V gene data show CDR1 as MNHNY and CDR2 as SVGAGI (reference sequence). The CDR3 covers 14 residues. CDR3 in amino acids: CASSLWGRQETQDF. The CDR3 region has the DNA TGTGCCAGCAGTTTATGGGGGCGTCAGGAGACTCAGGACTTC.

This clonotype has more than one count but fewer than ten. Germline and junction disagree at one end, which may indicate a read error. CDR3 in DNA: TGTGCCAGCAGCAATCCGGGACAGGGAAACATCATATATTTT. Translation gives CASSNPGQGNIIYF. The chain combines TRBV7-9 with TRBJ1-3, with 9 bases that match TRBD1. The germline V gene encodes CDR1 SEHNR and CDR2 FQNEAQ (reference sequence). There are 14 residues in the CDR3.

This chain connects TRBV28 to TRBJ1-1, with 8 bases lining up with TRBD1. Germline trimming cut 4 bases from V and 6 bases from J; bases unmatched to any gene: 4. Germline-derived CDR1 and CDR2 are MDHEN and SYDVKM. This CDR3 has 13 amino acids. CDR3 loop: CASSYRQGPEAFF. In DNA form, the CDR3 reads TGTGCCAGCAGTTACCGACAGGGGCCTGAAGCTTTCTTT.

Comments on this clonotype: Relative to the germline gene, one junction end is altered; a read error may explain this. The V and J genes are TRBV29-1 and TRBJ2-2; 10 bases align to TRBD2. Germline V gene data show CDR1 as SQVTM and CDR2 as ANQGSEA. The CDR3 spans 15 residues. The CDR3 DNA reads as TGCAGTGTTGGGACTAGCGCGACGAACACCCGGGAGCTGTTTTTT. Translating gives CSVGTSATNTRELFF.